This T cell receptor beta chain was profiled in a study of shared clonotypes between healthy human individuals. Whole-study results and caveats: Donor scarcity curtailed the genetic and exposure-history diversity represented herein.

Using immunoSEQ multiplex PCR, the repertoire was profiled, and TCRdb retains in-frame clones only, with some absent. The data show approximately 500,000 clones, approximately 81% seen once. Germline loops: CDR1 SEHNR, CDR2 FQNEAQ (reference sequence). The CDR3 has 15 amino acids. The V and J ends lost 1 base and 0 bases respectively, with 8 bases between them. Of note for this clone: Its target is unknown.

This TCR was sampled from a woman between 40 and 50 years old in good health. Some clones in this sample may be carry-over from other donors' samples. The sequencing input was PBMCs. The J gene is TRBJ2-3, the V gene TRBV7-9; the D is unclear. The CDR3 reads CASSLGPSSTDTQYF. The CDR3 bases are TGTGCCAGCAGCTTAGGCCCGTCCAGCACAGATACGCAGTATTTT.